This T cell receptor beta chain was identified during a study of T cell responses to AZD1222 COVID-19 vaccine. Comment on this clone: Antigen unknown.

Study-wide points: Spike-specific TCR breadth and depth went up after people got two AZD1222 doses.

Second-dose intervals of approximately 4 or approximately 12 weeks were pooled. TCRdb keeps only in-frame clones here, not all; method: immunoSEQ multiplex PCR. The sample comprises 150,000 to 190,000 clones, 90% of which are singletons, and more than 1.3% rests with the top ten. Trimming cost V 4 bases and J 6 bases, with 19 bases left between them. This CDR3 comprises 15 residues. Looked up from germline, CDR1 is SGHRS and CDR2 is YFSETQ. This chain uses TRBV5-1 with TRBJ1-2; D possibly corresponds to TRBD1 (5 bases). The sequencing used peripheral blood, collected 28 days after the second AZD1222 dose. The receptor was derived from an adult who received the AZD1222 COVID-19 vaccine. CDR3 loop: CASSESTEGVHGYTF. The DNA of the CDR3 is TGCGCCAGCAGCGAAAGCACAGAAGGGGTTCATGGCTACACCTTC.